The 5 T cell receptor beta chains listed next were all sequenced from one sample in a study of T cells after posttransplantation cyclophosphamide. Clones were read by immunoSEQ multiplex PCR, and TCRdb kept only the in-frame ones, dropping some. The sample includes around 35,000 clones, none of them occurring once. Sequencing was done on a sample of PBMCs. The receptors derive from a girl aged 10-17 years in good health, CMV-negative, and a related stem cell transplant donor.

This clone was observed many times. J is TRBJ2-3 and V is TRBV2, with 9 bases matching TRBD2. V shed 3 bases and J 0 bases; nucleotides not matched to a gene: 4. The length of the CDR3 is 16 residues. The germline CDR1 and CDR2 sequences are SNHLY and FYNNEI. Here the CDR3 DNA reads TGTGCCAGCAGTGACCTAGCGGGGCCTAGCACAGATACGCAGTATTTT. Its protein product is CASSDLAGPSTDTQYF.

This clone occurred many times. The V gene is TRBV6-1, the J gene TRBJ1-1, with D perhaps matching TRBD1 (6 bases). This CDR3 spans 15 amino acids. Per the germline V gene, CDR1 is MNHNS and CDR2 is SASEGT. V was clipped by 5 bases and J by 0 bases, with 13 bases between them. CDR3 protein: CASSSSTGLNTEAFF. For the CDR3, the DNA is TGTGCCAGCAGTTCGTCGACAGGACTGAACACTGAAGCTTTCTTT.

This clone was found many times. The V and J genes are TRBV4-3 and TRBJ2-7; 13 nucleotides agree with TRBD2. The trim removed 3 bases at V and 0 bases at J, leaving 8 bases unmatched. The length of the CDR3 is 18 residues. Germline CDR1 LGHNA, CDR2 YSLEER. The CDR3 bases are TGCGCCAGCAGCCAGGGACTAGCGGGACCCACCGTCTCCTACGAGCAGTACTTC. Its protein product is CASSQGLAGPTVSYEQYF.

This clone was counted ten times or more. CDR3 in DNA: TGCGCCAGCAGTGACTCGGGATGGGGGGCCTACAATGAGCAGTTCTTC. It codes for CASSDSGWGAYNEQFF. The chain uses TRBV10-1 and TRBJ2-1, with a possible D match to TRBD2 (6 bases). Germline V gives CDR1 WNHNN, CDR2 SYGVQD (reference sequence). CDR3 size: 16 residues. V was cut by 3 bases and J by 2 bases, with 14 bases left in between.

In its sample, this clone was seen many times. V is TRBV7-9 and J is TRBJ1-5, with 8 bases matching TRBD1. This CDR3 comprises 12 residues. Losses at the gene ends were 11 bases for V and 5 bases for J; bases not matched to a gene: 5. Germline CDR1 reads SEHNR; CDR2 reads FQNEAQ (reference sequence). CDR3 amino acids: CAGSQGDQPQHF. The CDR3 DNA reads TGTGCCGGTTCACAGGGGGATCAGCCCCAGCATTTT.